The rows below give T cell receptor beta chains drawn from one sample of a study of cytomegalovirus exposure and HLA in healthy donors. Clones were sequenced by immunoSEQ multiplex PCR, and TCRdb holds only the in-frame ones, with some missing. In the table there are 100,000 to 150,000 clones, around 8.5% of which are singletons. Sample: PBMCs. The source of these receptors is a man in his forties or fifties in good health and CMV-seronegative. Both conserved end residues are trimmed from each CDR3.

CDR3 length	V gene	J gene	CDR3 protein
13	TRBV6-5	TRBJ1-3	ASRPTGGSGNTIY
12	TRBV30	TRBJ1-4	AWGMVGAREKLF
13	TRBV6-5	TRBJ2-2	ASSYSGQGTGELF
9	TRBV19	TRBJ1-2	ASSAGYGYT
14	TRBV5-6	TRBJ2-6	ASTYLRSSGANVLT
11	TRBV18	TRBJ1-2	ASSPGELGGYT
15	TRBV4-2	TRBJ2-3	ASSQTGLAGRGDTQY
13	TRBV6-1	TRBJ2-5	ASSEGLAEQETQY
12	TRBV4-3	TRBJ1-4	ASSHDRVGEKLF
10	TRBV6-1	TRBJ1-2	ASSNRDYGYT
12	TRBV10-3	TRBJ1-5	AISEEGGNQPQH
13	TRBV9	TRBJ1-6	ASSVAGVDNSPLH
14	TRBV13	TRBJ1-6	ASSLGSMGDRSPLH
10	TRBV27	TRBJ1-6	ASRTGNSPLH
14	TRBV27	TRBJ2-2	ASSSWQGRDTGELF
13	TRBV5-1	TRBJ1-5	ASSLGGNSNQPQH
14	TRBV5-4	TRBJ1-1	ASSPGGGIRETEAF
10	TRBV7-9	TRBJ2-7	ASSSQGYEQY
12	TRBV27	TRBJ1-5	ASSLQGGVQPQH
9	TRBV5-1	TRBJ2-7	ASRSSYEQY
11	TRBV19	TRBJ1-1	ASSGDRDSEAF
10	TRBV19	TRBJ1-4	ASSINEEKLF
11	TRBV2	TRBJ2-3	ATSGGLTDTQY
11	TRBV5-1	TRBJ1-1	ASSPTGNPEAF
9	TRBV29-1	-	SAEGDYEQY
12	TRBV6-6	-	ASSYTQGPYEQY
11	TRBV4-1	TRBJ2-4	ASSQDTTGNQY
17	TRBV21-1	TRBJ2-2	ASSKGGTSGDRDTGELF
16	TRBV5-4	TRBJ2-3	ASSLGARAGGVADTQY
12	TRBV28	TRBJ1-5	ATVGGGGNQPQH
12	TRBV2	TRBJ1-2	ASRAGGGNYGYT
14	TRBV6-6	TRBJ2-4	ASSSGQPLAKNIQY
12	TRBV11-2	TRBJ2-7	ASSLVALAYEQY
12	TRBV28	TRBJ1-5	ASSLPGARQPQH
17	TRBV5-1	TRBJ2-2	ASSLRVIQGAAGTGELF